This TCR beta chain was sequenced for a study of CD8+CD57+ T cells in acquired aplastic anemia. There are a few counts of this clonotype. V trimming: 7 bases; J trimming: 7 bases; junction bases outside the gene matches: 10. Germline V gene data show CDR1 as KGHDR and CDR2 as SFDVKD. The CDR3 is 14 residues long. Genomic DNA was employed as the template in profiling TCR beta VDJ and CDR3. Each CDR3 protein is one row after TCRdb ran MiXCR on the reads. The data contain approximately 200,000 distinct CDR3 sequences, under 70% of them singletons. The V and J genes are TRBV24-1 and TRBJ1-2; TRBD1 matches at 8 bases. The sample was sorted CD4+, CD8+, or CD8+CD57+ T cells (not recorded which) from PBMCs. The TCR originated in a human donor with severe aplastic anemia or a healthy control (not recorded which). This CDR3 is CATSSPDRDSGYTF. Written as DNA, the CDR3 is TGTGCCACCAGCTCACCGGACAGGGACTCTGGCTACACCTTC.